This TCR beta chain emerged from a study of cytomegalovirus exposure and HLA in healthy donors (dated by TCRdb to 2016 to 2017). General notes on the study: In an earlier analysis of under 750 of the donors, 276 Gb of sequence data and 100 million or so unique TCR beta sequences from 180 million or so T cells were reported. Because of strong linkage in the cohort, roughly five DR-DQ haplotypes were treated as single units for association and clustering. About 300 gigabases of sequencing data and tens of millions of unique TCR sequences were included in an early release covering about 620 HLA-typed donors. Of the roughly 410 genotyped donors, roughly 80% were placed in the genetic ancestry cluster associated with self-reported Caucasian donors. An earlier analysis of fewer than 750 of the donors used high-throughput TCR beta sequencing to judge whether each TCR beta V gene segment behaved as functional or pseudogenic. The study profiled the T cell repertoires of more than 500 subjects by immunosequencing and related them to cytomegalovirus serostatus. HLA typing covered class I and class II loci at four-digit resolution. Rather than using new phenotypic data, the later analysis identified candidate immune exposures from TCR beta sequences and from how often those sequences occurred across donors. Every discovery cohort repertoire had been produced on one sequencing platform. High-throughput TCR immunosequencing, statistical association of individual TCRs with disease status, and machine learning were combined to predict cytomegalovirus infection status. In addition to the first cohort of around 670 subjects, a separate validation cohort of approximately 120 different subjects was used. Genome-wide SNP genotypes for about 55% of the roughly 670 donors were used in a later genetic analysis, which treated that subset as a discovery cohort. Among 300 to 500 genotyped donors of the cohort, an average of approximately 240,000 unique TCR beta nucleotide sequences was sequenced per donor, of which 15% to 20% were non-productive. A later analysis re-analyzed previously published TCR beta repertoires from 600 to 850 donors and added high-resolution HLA genotyping to study TCR occurrence patterns. Donor age, sex, ethnicity and CMV serostatus were compiled alongside the repertoire data. The study was designed to test whether signatures of past pathogen exposure could be identified by cataloging public T cell receptors. The number of typed donors differed by locus: 629-630 for A, B, C, DRB1 and DQB1; some 540 for DQA1; 606 for DPA1; and about 450 for DPB1. Study-wide findings and limitations: Strong co-occurrence of HLA alleles, especially DR and DQ, made assigning TCR associations to individual alleles difficult. Compared with equally common non-associated chains, HLA-associated TCR beta chains in a later analysis were more clonally expanded and had lower generation probabilities. Because counts were too low, about 15 rarely observed V segments, including chromosome 9 orphons, were left out of the earlier analysis of about 500 of the donors. A group of highly shared sequence variants was considered likely to be a technical artifact of the sequencing pipeline. The presence/absence analyses assumed that sequencing depth was roughly uniform across donors, and that assumption may not be true. A later analysis found that TCR association rates varied across HLA loci, with DRB1 alleles showing the most associated TCRs and HLA-C alleles the fewest. The 87-base-pair reads could not distinguish some IMGT-functional V segments, including TRBV6-2 and TRBV6-3, so those segments were excluded. The only immune exposure information available for the cohort was CMV serostatus. This cohort had only TCR beta chains sequenced, and the lack of alpha or paired-chain data limited which features could be detected. The classifier was reported to diagnose cytomegalovirus status with high specificity and sensitivity in both the original and validation cohorts. Most TCR sequences were seen in very few donors, while some public TCRs were found in many individuals. At a false discovery rate of 0.05, a later analysis linked under 20,000 TCR beta sequences to specific HLA alleles. The study listed approximately 150 TCR beta chains as associated with cytomegalovirus. A further reported finding was that TCR beta sequences accurately predicted the HLA-A and HLA-B alleles for most subjects in the first cohort. Correlated functional status among segregating V segments might reflect linkage disequilibrium, but an unknown experimental factor could not be ruled out. Several of the top co-occurrence clusters appeared to be linked to parvovirus B19, influenza, CMV and Epstein-Barr virus, according to a later analysis. Most CMV-associated TCR beta chains appeared to be HLA-restricted in a later analysis, and the HLA associations seemed to be driven largely by CMV exposure. In vitro tests confirmed that three of the cytomegalovirus-associated TCR beta chains recognize cytomegalovirus antigens. V-gene and J-gene trimming of TCR beta chains was associated with a missense DCLRE1C variant in a later genetic analysis, and the association was replicated in an independent cohort. The authors suggested that the approach could potentially be extended to other disease states and immunological phenotypes. Compared with the 666-donor mean, donors in an Asian-associated ancestry cluster had fewer N-insertions in productive TCRs, according to a later genetic analysis. An earlier analysis of some 590 of the donors showed that most TCR beta V segments appeared in productive rearrangements either about 87% or about 30% of the time, which broadly matched IMGT annotations. HLA typing was unavailable for some donors at each locus, so association tests used only the typed subset.

A note on this clone: No cognate antigen has been identified for it. No base quality information exists; no much larger clone differs at one position.

In the germline V gene (reference sequence), CDR1 corresponds to SGHNT and CDR2 to YYREEE. From its cysteine to its phenylalanine, the CDR3 spans 19 amino acids. This entry keeps only the CDR3 DNA: 57 bases, framed from base 1. For this chain, trimming is 0 bases at the V end and 1 base at the J end, and the number of junction bases without a gene match is 14. The library was made by the immunoSEQ multiplex PCR assay. For the multiplex PCR, a mixture combining 60 forward primers for TCR Vbeta segments and 13 reverse primers for TCR Jbeta segments was used. The CDR3 region of rearranged TCR beta genes was amplified from genomic DNA by a multiplex PCR assay. Amplified TCR beta libraries were sequenced as 87-base-pair reads on the Illumina HiSeq System. Concerning the study's data processing: A later analysis tallied around 80 million unique TCR beta chains across the 666 repertoires, and approximately 9.9 million of those chains were shared by two or more donors. Raw reads were error-corrected and collapsed into unique sequences with a nearest-neighbor algorithm that merged closely related sequences to remove PCR and sequencing errors. V, D and J gene segments were assigned by aligning CDR3 sequences to IMGT reference sequences. Each retained sequence needed at least a six-nucleotide match to both a V gene segment and a J gene segment. A rearrangement was called productive if the CDR3 had no stop codons and remained in frame with V and J, and every other rearrangement was called non-productive. Following IMGT convention, CDR3 was defined as the stretch from the second conserved V-encoded cysteine up to the conserved J-encoded phenylalanine. Sequences without an unambiguous match to a single V gene segment were excluded from the earlier analysis of almost 600 of the donors. An earlier analysis of several hundred of the donors called V segments functional above 56.7% productive rearrangements and segregating when the between-donor standard deviation exceeded 5%. A statistical classification framework was built for diagnosing cytomegalovirus status from the catalog of TCR beta chain sequences. A later analysis assigned V and J genes by comparing TCR nucleotide sequences with IMGT/GENE-DB human TR gene sequences. In a later analysis, CDR3 sequences and most-parsimonious VDJ recombination scenarios were assigned using the TCRdist pipeline. In a later analysis, each TCR beta chain was defined by its CDR3 amino acid sequence together with its V-gene family, and reads lacking a unique V-gene family were excluded. To address suspected cross-contamination and a sequencing artifact, a later analysis removed 592 highly shared, low-generation-probability nucleotide sequences. A later analysis calculated a clonal expansion index for each public chain from normalized within-repertoire ranks of inferred template counts. In a later analysis, generation probabilities were computed using a VDJ recombination model fitted to out-of-frame rearrangements, and the results were checked against IGoR. In a later analysis, hypergeometric tests were used to score TCR-TCR, TCR-HLA and TCR-CMV co-occurrence, with a repertoire-size bias correction applied to TCR pairs. False discovery rates were estimated in a later analysis by permuting HLA or CMV assignments 20 times. In a later analysis, co-occurring TCRs were grouped using DBSCAN, and TCRdist sequence similarity was added for clustering within HLA-allele-positive subsets. Co-occurrence clustering excluded repertoires with fewer than 30,000 or more than 120,000 public chains, plus five with anomalous nucleotide sharing. In its TCRdb copy, this immuneACCESS table keeps in-frame sequences only and misses some clones. Where compared with another copy, unresolved V genes explain less than half of these, and the others have no known cause. From that table come the V and J calls and clone size; the DNA was used to work out D and trimming. This sample is represented by 150,000 to 200,000 clones; more than 75% of them were singletons. The ten biggest clones cover 1.4% to 1.5% of the sample.

In total, roughly 670 healthy bone marrow donors made up the cohort. At the time of sampling, all cohort members were nominally healthy, though unrecorded immune exposures were likely present. The donor tested CMV seronegative, placing the donor among the 350 or so seronegative members of the cohort. A peripheral blood sample was collected from each donor, and TCR beta sequencing was performed on peripheral blood mononuclear cells. Genomic DNA extraction from the blood cell samples was performed with the Qiagen DNeasy Blood Extraction Kit. This receptor was taken from a male donor in good health and CMV-seronegative. The sample taken for sequencing was PBMCs. The chain uses TRBV5-4 and TRBJ2-5, and 8 junctional nucleotides match TRBD2. At the DNA level, the sequence is TGTGCCAGCAGCTTGGACGGAGCCAGGGTAGCGGGGCCCCAAGAGACCCAGTACTTC. It specifies CASSLDGARVAGPQETQYF.